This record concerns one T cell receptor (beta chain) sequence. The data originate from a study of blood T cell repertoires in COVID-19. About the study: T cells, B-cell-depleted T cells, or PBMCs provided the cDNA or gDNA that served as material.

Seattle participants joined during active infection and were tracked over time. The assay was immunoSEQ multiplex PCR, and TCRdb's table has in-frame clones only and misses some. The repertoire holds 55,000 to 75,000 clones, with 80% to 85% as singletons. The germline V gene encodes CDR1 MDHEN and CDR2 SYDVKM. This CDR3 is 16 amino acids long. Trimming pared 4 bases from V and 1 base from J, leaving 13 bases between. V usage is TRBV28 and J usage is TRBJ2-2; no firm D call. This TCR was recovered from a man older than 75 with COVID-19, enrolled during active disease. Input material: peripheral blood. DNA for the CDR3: TGTGCCAGCAGTTCAAGCGCGGATATGAACACCGGGGAGCTGTTTTTT. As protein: CASSSSADMNTGELFF.